These T cell receptor beta chains were read from a single sample in a study of cytomegalovirus exposure and HLA in healthy donors. TCRdb keeps only in-frame clones here, not all; method: immunoSEQ multiplex PCR. The top ten clones hold less than 2% of a sample with some 190,000 clones, roughly 80% of them seen once. The specimen was PBMCs. These receptors all stem from a woman under 30 in good health and CMV-seronegative. CDR3s include the opening cysteine and the closing phenylalanine or tryptophan.

v_gene	j_gene	CDR3aa
TRBV19	TRBJ1-5	CASNARLDQPQHF
TRBV7-8	TRBJ1-4	CASKRQGLNEKLFF
TRBV7-7	TRBJ2-5	CASSLGTGRETQYF
TRBV27	TRBJ1-4	CASSLTSGGWGEKLFF
TRBV5-6	TRBJ1-4	CASSLEIRRGKNEKLFF
TRBV5-4	TRBJ2-5	CASSSASTGETQYF
TRBV11-2	TRBJ1-1	CASSPESIGAEAFF
TRBV20-1	TRBJ2-7	CSASRNEQYF
TRBV28	TRBJ1-2	CASRDRPYVGGYTF
TRBV28	TRBJ2-7	CASNRLAGRNYEQYF
TRBV7-9	TRBJ1-1	CASSSDREAFF
TRBV5-6	TRBJ2-3	CASSPGTASTDTQYF
TRBV14	TRBJ1-3	CASSQERFSGNTIYF
TRBV4-2	TRBJ2-1	CASSQDRGLDNEQFF
TRBV5-1	TRBJ2-1	CASSLAPRGPYNEQFF
TRBV7-8	TRBJ1-1	CASSTGQGAIEAFF
TRBV15	TRBJ1-6	CATSKNQGAVALHF
TRBV18	TRBJ1-1	CASSPEFRGSSTEAFF
TRBV9	TRBJ2-1	CASSQPPSGAFYNEQFF
TRBV7-9	TRBJ1-4	CASSPTRDREGEKLFF
TRBV7-8	TRBJ1-4	CASSPLRGIGEKLFF
TRBV4-1	TRBJ2-6	CASSQERQGAKSGANVLTF
TRBV7-6	TRBJ2-7	CASSRTGTVSSYEQYF
TRBV23-1	TRBJ2-7	CASSQSIRDRSYEQYF
TRBV19	TRBJ1-3	CASSFDRDSGNTIYF
TRBV2	TRBJ2-1	CASSVGRAPYNEQFF